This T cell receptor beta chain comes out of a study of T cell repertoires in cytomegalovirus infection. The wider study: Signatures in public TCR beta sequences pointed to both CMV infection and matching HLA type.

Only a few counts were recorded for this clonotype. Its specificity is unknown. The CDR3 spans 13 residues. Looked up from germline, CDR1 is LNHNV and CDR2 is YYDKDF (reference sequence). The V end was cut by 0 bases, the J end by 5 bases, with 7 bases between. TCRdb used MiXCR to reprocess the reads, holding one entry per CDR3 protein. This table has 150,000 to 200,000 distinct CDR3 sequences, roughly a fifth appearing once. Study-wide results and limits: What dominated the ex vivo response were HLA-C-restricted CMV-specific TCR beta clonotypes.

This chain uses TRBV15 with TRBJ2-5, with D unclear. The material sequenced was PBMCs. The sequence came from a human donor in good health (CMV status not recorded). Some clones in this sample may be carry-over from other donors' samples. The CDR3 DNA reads TGTGCCACCAGCAGAGACAGGACCGAGACCCAGTACTTC. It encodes CATSRDRTETQYF. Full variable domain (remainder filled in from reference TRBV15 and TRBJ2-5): DAMVIQNPRYQVTQFGKPVTLSCSQTLNHNVMYWYQQKSSQAPKLLFHYYDKDFNNEADTPDNFQSRRPNTSFCFLDIRSPGLGDTAMYLCATSRDRTETQYFGPGTRLLVL.